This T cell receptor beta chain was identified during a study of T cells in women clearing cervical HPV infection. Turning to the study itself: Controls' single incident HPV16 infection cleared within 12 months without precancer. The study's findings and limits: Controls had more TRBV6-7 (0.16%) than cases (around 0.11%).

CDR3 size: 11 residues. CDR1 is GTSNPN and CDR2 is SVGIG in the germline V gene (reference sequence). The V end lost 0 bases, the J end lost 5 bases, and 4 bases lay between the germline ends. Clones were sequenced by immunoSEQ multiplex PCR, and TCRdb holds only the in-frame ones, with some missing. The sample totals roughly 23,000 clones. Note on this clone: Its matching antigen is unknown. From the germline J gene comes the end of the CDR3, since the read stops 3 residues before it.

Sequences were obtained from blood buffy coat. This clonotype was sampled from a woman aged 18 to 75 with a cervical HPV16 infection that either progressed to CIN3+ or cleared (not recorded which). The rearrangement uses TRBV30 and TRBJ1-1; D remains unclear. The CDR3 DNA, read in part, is TGTGCCTGGAGTGTTCAGACTGAA. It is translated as CAWSVQTE. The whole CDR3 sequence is CAWSVQTEAFF.